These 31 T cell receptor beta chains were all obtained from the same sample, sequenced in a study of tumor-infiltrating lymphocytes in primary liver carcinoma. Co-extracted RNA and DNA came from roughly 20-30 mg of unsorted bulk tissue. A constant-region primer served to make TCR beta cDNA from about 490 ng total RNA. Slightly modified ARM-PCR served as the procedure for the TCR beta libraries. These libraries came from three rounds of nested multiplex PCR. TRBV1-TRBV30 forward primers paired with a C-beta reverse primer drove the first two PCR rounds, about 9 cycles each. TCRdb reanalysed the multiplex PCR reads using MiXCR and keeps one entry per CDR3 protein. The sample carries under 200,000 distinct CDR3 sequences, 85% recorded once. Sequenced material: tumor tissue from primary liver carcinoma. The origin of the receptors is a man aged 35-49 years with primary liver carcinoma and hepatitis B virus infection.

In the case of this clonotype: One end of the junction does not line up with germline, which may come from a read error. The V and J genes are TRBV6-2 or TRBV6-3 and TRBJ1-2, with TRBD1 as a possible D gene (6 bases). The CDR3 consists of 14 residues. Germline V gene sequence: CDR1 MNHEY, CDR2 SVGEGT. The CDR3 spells CGSRTPAQGYGYSF. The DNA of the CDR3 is TGTGGCAGCAGAACCCCGGCGCAGGGGTATGGCTACAGCTTC.

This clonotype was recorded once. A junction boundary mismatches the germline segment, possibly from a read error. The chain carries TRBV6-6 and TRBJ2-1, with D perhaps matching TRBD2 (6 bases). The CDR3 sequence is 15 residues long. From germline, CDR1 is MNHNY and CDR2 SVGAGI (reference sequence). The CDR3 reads CACGEGHPSYNKQFF. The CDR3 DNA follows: TGTGCCTGCGGGGAAGGACACCCTTCCTACAATAAGCAGTTCTTC.

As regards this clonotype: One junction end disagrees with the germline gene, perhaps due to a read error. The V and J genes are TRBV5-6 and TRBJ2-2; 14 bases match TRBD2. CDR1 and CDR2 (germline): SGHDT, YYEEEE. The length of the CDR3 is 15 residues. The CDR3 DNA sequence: TGTGCCAGCAGCCGGACTAGCGGGAGGAGCGGGGAGCTGTCTTTT. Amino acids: CASSRTSGRSGELSF.

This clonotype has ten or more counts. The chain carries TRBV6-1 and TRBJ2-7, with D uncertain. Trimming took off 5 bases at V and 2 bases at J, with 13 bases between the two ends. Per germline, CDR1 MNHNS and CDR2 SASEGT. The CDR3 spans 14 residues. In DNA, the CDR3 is TGTGCCAGCAGTCTTGGGTCCGGTCCCTACGAGCAGTACTTC. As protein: CASSLGSGPYEQYF.

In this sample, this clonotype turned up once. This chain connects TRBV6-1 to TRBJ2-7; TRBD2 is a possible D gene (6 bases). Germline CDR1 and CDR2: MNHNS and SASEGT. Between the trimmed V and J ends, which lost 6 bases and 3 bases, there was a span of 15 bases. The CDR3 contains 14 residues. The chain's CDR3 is CASSAGGNCYEQYF. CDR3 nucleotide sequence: TGTGCCAGCAGCGCCGGAGGGAACTGCTACGAGCAGTACTTC.

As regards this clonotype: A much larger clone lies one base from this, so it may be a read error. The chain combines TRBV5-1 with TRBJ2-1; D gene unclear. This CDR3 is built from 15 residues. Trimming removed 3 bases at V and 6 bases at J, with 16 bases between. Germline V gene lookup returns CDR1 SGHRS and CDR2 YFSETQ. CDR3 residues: CASSSDLISRNEQFF. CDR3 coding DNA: TGCGCCAGCAGCTCCGACCTGATTAGCCGCAATGAGCAGTTCTTC.

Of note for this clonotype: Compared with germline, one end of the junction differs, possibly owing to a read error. CDR3 coding DNA: TGTGCCAGCAGCCAAGAGACGTTGAAGGGGTTCAGTACCGGGGAGCTGGTCTTT. Residues: CASSQETLKGFSTGELVF. The chain is built from TRBV4-2 and TRBJ2-2, with D perhaps matching TRBD1 or TRBD2 (5 bases each). The CDR3 contains 18 residues. The germline CDR1 and CDR2 sequences are LGHNA and YNFKEQ.

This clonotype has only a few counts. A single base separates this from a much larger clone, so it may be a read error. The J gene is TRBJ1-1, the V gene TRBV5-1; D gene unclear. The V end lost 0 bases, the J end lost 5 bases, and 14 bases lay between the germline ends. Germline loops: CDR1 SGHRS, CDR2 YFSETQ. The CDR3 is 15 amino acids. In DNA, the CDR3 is TGCGCCAGCAGCTTGGAAGTAAGGGAGAGGACTGAAGCTTTCTTT. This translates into CASSLEVRERTEAFF.

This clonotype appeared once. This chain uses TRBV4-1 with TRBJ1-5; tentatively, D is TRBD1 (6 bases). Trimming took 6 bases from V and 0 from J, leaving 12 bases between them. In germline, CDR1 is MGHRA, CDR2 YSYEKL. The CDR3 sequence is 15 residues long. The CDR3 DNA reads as TGCGCCAGCAGTCAGGGGATCGATAGCAATCAGCCCCAGCATTTT. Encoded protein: CASSQGIDSNQPQHF.

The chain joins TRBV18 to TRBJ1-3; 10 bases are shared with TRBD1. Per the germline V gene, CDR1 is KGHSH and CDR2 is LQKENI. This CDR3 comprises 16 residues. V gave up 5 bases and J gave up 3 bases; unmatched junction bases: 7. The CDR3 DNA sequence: TGTGCCAGCTCATCCTCCGGGACAGGGGTTGGAAACACCATATATTTT. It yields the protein CASSSSGTGVGNTIYF.

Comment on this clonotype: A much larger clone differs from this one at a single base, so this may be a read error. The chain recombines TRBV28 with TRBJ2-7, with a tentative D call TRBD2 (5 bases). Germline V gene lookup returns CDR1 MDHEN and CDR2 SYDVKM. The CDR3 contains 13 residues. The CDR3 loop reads CASRELAAYERYF. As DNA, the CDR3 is TGTGCCAGCAGGGAGCTAGCCGCCTACGAGCGGTACTTC.

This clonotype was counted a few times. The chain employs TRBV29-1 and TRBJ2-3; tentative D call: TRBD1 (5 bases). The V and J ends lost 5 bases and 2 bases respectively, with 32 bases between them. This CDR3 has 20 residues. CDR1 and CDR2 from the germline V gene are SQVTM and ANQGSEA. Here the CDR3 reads CSVNDTTGQGKSPFTDTQYF. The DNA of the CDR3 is TGCAGCGTTAATGATACCACTGGGCAGGGCAAATCCCCTTTCACAGATACGCAGTATTTT.

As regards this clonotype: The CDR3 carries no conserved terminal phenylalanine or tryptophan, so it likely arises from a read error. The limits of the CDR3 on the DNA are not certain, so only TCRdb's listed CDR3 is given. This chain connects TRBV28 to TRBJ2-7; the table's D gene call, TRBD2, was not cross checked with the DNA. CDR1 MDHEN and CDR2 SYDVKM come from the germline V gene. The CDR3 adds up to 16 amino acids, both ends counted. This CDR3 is CASSTTLAGGRYEQYC.

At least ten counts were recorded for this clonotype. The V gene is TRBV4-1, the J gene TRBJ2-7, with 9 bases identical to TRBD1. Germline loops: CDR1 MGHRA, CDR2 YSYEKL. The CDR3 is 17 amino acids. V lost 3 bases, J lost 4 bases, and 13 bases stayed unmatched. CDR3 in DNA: TGCGCCAGCAGCCAGACTGCCGGGACAGGGTCGTGGTACGAGCAGTACTTC. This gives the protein CASSQTAGTGSWYEQYF.

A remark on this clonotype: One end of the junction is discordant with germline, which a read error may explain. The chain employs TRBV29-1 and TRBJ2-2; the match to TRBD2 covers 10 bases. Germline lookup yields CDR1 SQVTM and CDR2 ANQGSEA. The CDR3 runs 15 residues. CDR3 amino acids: CSVGTSAADTGELFF. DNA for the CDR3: TGCAGTGTTGGGACTAGCGCGGCGGACACCGGTGAGTTGTTTTTT.

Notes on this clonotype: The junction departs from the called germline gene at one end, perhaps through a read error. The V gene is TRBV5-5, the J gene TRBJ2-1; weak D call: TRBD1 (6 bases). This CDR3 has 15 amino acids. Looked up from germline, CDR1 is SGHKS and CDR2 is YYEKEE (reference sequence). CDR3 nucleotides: TGTGTCAGTAACTTTAACGGGTACAGGGCCAATGAGCAGCTCTTC. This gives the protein CVSNFNGYRANEQLF.

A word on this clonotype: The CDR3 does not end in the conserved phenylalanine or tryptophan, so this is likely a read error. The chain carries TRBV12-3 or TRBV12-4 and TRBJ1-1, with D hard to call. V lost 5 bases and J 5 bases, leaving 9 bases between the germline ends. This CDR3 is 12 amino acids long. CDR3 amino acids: CASSPLWTEAFI. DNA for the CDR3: TGTGCCAGCAGTCCCCTCTGGACTGAAGCTTTCATC.

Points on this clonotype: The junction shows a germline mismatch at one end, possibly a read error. The CDR3 here is CACSQLKGKLSYNEQFF. Written as DNA, the CDR3 is TGCGCCTGCAGCCAATTGAAAGGCAAACTCTCCTACAATGAGCAGTTCTTC. This rearrangement joins TRBV4-3 to TRBJ2-1; D is undetermined. This CDR3 has 17 amino acids. CDR1 is LGHNA, CDR2 YSLEER, per germline.

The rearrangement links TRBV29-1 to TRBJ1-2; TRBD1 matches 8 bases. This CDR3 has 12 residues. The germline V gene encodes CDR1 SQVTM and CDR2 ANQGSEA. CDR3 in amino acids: CIVDRQGHGYTF. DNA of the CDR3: TGCATTGTTGATCGACAGGGGCATGGCTACACCTTC.

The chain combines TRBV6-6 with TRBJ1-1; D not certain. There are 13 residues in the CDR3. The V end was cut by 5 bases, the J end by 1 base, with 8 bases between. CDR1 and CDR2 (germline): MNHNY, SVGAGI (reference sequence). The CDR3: CASSETRNTEAFF. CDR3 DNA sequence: TGTGCCAGCAGTGAAACGAGGAACACTGAAGCTTTCTTT.

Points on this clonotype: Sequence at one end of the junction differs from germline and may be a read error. The CDR3 here is CASSSPGTNGTKNIKYF. In DNA form, the CDR3 reads TGTGCTAGCAGCTCTCCCGGGACTAACGGGACCAAAAACATTAAGTACTTC. The V call is TRBV11-1, the J call TRBJ2-4; TRBD2 matches 7 bases. The germline V gene has CDR1 SGHAT and CDR2 FQDESV (reference sequence). This CDR3 spans 17 amino acids.

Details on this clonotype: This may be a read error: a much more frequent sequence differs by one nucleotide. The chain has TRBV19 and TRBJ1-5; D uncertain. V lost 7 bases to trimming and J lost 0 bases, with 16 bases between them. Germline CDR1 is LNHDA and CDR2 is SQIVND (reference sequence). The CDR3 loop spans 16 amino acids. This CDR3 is CASTISDFHSNQPQHF. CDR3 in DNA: TGTGCCAGTACCATCTCGGACTTCCATAGCAATCAGCCCCAGCATTTT.

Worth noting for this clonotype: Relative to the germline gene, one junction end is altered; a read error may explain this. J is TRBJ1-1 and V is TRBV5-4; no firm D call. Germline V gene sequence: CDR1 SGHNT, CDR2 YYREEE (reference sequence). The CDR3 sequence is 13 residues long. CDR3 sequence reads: CASRIVLNTEAFF. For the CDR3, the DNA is TGTGCTAGCAGAATAGTGTTGAACACTGAAGCTTTCTTT.

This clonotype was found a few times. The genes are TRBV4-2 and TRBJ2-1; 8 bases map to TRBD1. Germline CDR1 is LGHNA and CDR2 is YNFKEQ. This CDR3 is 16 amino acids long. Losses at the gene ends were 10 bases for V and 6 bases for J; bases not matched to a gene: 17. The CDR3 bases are TGTGCCAACAGTCGACGGACAGGGTCAGGTGTCAATGAGCAGTTCTTC. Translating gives CANSRRTGSGVNEQFF.

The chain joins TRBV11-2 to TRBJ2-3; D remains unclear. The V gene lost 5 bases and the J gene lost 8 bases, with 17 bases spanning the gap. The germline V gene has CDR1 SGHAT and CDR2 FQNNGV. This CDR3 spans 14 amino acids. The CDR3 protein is CASSRPGRAGTQYF. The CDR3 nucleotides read TGTGCCAGCAGCCGCCCGGGTCGGGCAGGTACGCAGTATTTT.

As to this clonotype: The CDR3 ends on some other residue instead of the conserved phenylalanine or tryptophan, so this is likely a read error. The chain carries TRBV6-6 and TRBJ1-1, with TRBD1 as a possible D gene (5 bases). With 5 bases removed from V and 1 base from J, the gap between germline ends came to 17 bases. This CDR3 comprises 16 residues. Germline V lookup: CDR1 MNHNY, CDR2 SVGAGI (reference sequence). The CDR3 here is CASSLPEAGPNTEAFI. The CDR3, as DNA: TGTGCCAGCAGTCTCCCCGAGGCAGGGCCGAACACTGAAGCTTTCATT.

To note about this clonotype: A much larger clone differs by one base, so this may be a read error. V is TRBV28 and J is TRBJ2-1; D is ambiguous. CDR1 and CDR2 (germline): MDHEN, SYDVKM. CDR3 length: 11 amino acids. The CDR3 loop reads CASGVRNEEFF. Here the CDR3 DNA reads TGTGCCAGCGGAGTCAGGAATGAGGAGTTCTTC.

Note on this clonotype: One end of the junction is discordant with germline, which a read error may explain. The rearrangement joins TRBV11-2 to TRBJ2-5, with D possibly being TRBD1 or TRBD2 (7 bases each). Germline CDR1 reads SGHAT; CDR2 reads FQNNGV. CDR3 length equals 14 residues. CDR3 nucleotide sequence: TGTGCCAGCTGCTTAACAGGGGCGGGAGAGACCCAGTATTTC. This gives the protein CASCLTGAGETQYF.

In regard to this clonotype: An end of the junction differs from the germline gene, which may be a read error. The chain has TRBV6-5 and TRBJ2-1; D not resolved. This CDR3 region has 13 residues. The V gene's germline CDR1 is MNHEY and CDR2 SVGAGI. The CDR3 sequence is CTSSYAVLNELFF. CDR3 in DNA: TGTACCAGCAGTTACGCCGTATTAAATGAGCTGTTCTTC.

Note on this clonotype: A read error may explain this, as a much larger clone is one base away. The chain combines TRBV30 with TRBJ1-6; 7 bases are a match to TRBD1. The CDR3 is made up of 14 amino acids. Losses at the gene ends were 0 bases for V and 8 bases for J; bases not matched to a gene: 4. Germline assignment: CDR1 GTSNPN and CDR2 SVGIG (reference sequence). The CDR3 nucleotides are TGTGCCTGGAGTGTACAAGGGGGCTATTCACCCCTCCACTTT. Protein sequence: CAWSVQGGYSPLHF.

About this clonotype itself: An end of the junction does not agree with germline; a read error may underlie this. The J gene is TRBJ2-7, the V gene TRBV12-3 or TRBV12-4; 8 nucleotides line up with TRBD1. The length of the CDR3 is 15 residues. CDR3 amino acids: CASSLGQGATFERYF. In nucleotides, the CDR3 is TGTGCCAGCAGTTTAGGGCAGGGGGCTACTTTCGAGCGGTACTTC.